The 9 T cell receptor beta chains reported below all come from one sample, sequenced in a study of OX40 agonist ivuxolimab in advanced cancers. The assay was immunoSEQ multiplex PCR, and TCRdb's table has in-frame clones only and misses some. There are 20,000 to 30,000 clones in the sample; approximately 80% occur only once, and about 1.3% lies in the top ten. Sequencing used CD4+ or CD8+ T cells sorted from blood, obtained in a trial of the OX40 agonist ivuxolimab. These receptor sequences come from an adult with an advanced solid tumor such as melanoma, head and neck, liver or kidney cancer.

The rearrangement uses TRBV30 and TRBJ1-3; perhaps TRBD1 as D (6 bases). This CDR3 is built from 16 residues. Germline V gene sequence: CDR1 GTSNPN, CDR2 SVGIG (reference sequence). The V and J ends lost 3 bases and 2 bases respectively, with 17 bases between them. The CDR3, as DNA: TGTGCCTGGAGAGTCCCCGGGACAAATCCTGGAAACACCATATATTTT. Protein product: CAWRVPGTNPGNTIYF.

This clone appeared a single time. J is TRBJ1-5 and V is TRBV6-1; D is possibly TRBD1 (5 bases). The CDR3 loop spans 14 amino acids. The germline V gene has CDR1 MNHNS and CDR2 SASEGT. V dropped 4 bases and J dropped 0 bases, with 7 bases sitting between them. The CDR3 DNA reads as TGTGCCAGCAGTGTACAGGCTAGCAATCAGCCCCAGCATTTT. It specifies CASSVQASNQPQHF.

The chain uses TRBV19 and TRBJ2-1; 12 bases align to TRBD2. The CDR3 has 17 amino acids. Losses at the gene ends were 5 bases for V and 8 bases for J; bases not matched to a gene: 13. CDR1 is LNHDA and CDR2 is SQIVND in the germline V gene (reference sequence). The CDR3 coding sequence is TGTGCCAGTAGTCTCCGACCCCTAGCGGGAGGGCCGCATGAGCAGTTCTTC. Translated: CASSLRPLAGGPHEQFF.

Here the CDR3 reads CASSENPAPNTGELFF. The CDR3, as DNA: TGTGCCAGCAGTGAGAATCCTGCCCCGAACACCGGGGAGCTGTTTTTT. The chain uses TRBV6-4 and TRBJ2-2; D is unclear. Germline CDR1 MRHNA, CDR2 SNTAGT. V lost 3 bases to trimming and J lost 0 bases, with 11 bases between them. The CDR3 length is 16 residues.

This clone was seen more than once but under ten times. The rearrangement joins TRBV7-2 to TRBJ2-1; D is unclear. This CDR3 has 14 amino acids. The V and J ends lost 1 base and 6 bases respectively, with 10 bases between them. Germline CDR1 and CDR2: SGHTA and FQGNSA. The CDR3 sequence: CASSLVLAANEQFF. The CDR3 DNA reads as TGTGCCAGCAGCTTAGTCTTAGCTGCCAATGAGCAGTTCTTC.

This clone was counted once. This chain uses TRBV7-9 with TRBJ1-1, with TRBD1 matching 9 bases. The CDR3 consists of 13 residues. The ends lost 5 bases at V and 4 bases at J; junction bases unmatched: 2. Germline CDR1 SEHNR, CDR2 FQNEAQ (reference sequence). CDR3 coding DNA: TGTGCCAGCAGCCAGGACAGGGGCACTGAAGCTTTCTTT. It specifies CASSQDRGTEAFF.

The chain links TRBV7-2 to TRBJ1-2, with 7 bases lining up with TRBD1. Germline loops: CDR1 SGHTA, CDR2 FQGNSA. CDR3 size: 15 residues. The trim removed 2 bases at V and 4 bases at J, leaving 7 bases unmatched. The CDR3 here is CASSLSTGVGYGYTF. The CDR3 DNA follows: TGTGCCAGCAGCTTATCCACAGGGGTCGGCTATGGCTACACCTTC.

This clone was recorded once. The chain couples TRBV28 to TRBJ1-4; D may be TRBD1 (6 bases). V dropped 3 bases and J dropped 3 bases, with 14 bases sitting between them. CDR3 size: 16 residues. Looked up from germline, CDR1 is MDHEN and CDR2 is SYDVKM. Here the CDR3 reads CASSFTRDTSNEKLFF. The CDR3 bases are TGTGCCAGCAGTTTTACCCGGGACACGTCTAATGAAAAACTGTTTTTT.

The chain couples TRBV6-6 to TRBJ2-1, with no clear D. V dropped 0 bases and J dropped 3 bases, with 9 bases sitting between them. This CDR3 spans 15 amino acids. Germline loops: CDR1 MNHNY, CDR2 SVGAGI (reference sequence). The CDR3 is CASSYSKADYNEQFF. CDR3 in DNA: TGTGCCAGCAGTTACTCGAAGGCAGACTACAATGAGCAGTTCTTC.